This T cell receptor (beta chain) appears in the sequencing data of a study of T-cell reconstitution after alpha-beta-depleted transplantation in children. This clonotype has just a few counts. J was trimmed by 5 bases and V by 3 bases; bases with no gene match: 10. CDR1 is SGDLS, CDR2 YYNGEE, per germline. CDR3 length equals 17 residues. Unique molecular identifiers were incorporated during preparation of the TCRbeta library. One entry per CDR3 protein results from TCRdb running MiXCR on the PCR reads. The sample has roughly 500,000 distinct CDR3 sequences; under 15% are singletons. The source material was PBMCs from the stem cell graft donor, sampled from the stem cell graft. The TCR sequence derives from a human donor who donated a stem cell graft to a child with combined immunodeficiency. The genes are TRBV9 and TRBJ2-2, with 10 bases fitting TRBD1. The CDR3 DNA follows: TGTGCCAGCAGCGAAGACGGACAGGGGGATAGAACCGGGGAGCTGTTTTTT. Translated: CASSEDGQGDRTGELFF.